This TCR beta chain is from a study of blood T cell repertoires in COVID-19. Overall study context: From the United States, Italy and Spain came samples of acute and convalescent COVID-19. Nucleic acid was either cDNA or gDNA, and it came from T cells, B-cell-depleted T cells, or PBMCs.

Looked up from germline, CDR1 is ENHRY and CDR2 is SYGVKD. The V end was cut by 4 bases, the J end by 0 bases, with 13 bases between. This CDR3 is 16 amino acids long. Data came from immunoSEQ multiplex PCR; TCRdb stores just in-frame clones and leaves some out. This table has around 94,000 clones, roughly 84% appearing once. The source of this sequence is a man between 60 and 75 years old with acute or convalescent COVID-19. This chain links TRBV10-3 with TRBJ1-3, with D possibly being TRBD1 (6 bases). The specimen sequenced was peripheral blood. CDR3 in DNA: TGTGCCATCAGTGTCACAGGACAGAGCTCTGGAAACACCATATATTTT. This gives the protein CAISVTGQSSGNTIYF.